This TCR beta chain was identified during a study of OX40 agonist ivuxolimab in advanced cancers. Looking at the study overall: Dose-escalation patients suffered from hepatocellular carcinoma, melanoma, renal cell or head and neck cancer. Findings and limits, study-wide: Expanded clones tended on average to be more numerous among CD8+ T cells than CD4+.

CDR1 is LGHNA, CDR2 YSLEER, per germline. V was shortened by 0 bases and J by 4 bases, with 3 bases between the two germline ends. The CDR3 extends over 13 amino acids. It was autoimmune disease history or systemic immunosuppression that excluded patients. Repertoires were generated with immunoSEQ multiplex PCR, while TCRdb's copy carries only in-frame clones and drops some. The data hold around 100,000 clones, with 86% observed a single time. The table lists this clone with a few counts. Its antigen is not known. The source is an adult with an advanced solid tumor such as melanoma, head and neck, liver or kidney cancer. V usage is TRBV4-3 and J usage is TRBJ2-2; no clear D gene. The specimen was CD4+ or CD8+ T cells sorted from blood, collected in a trial of the OX40 agonist ivuxolimab. The CDR3 DNA follows: TGCGCCAGCAGCCAAGATCCCACCGGGGAGCTGTTTTTT. This encodes CASSQDPTGELFF.